A single sample is the source of the 10 T cell receptor beta chains below, sequenced in a study of early T cells in non-severe SARS-CoV-2 infection. From the 5' RACE reads, TCRdb called clonotypes with MiXCR, one entry per CDR3 protein. The repertoire holds around 68,000 distinct CDR3 sequences, around 13% seen once, with about 1.3% in the top ten. Sequencing was performed on whole blood, taken at baseline. These receptors originate from an adult who was a healthcare worker with PCR-confirmed SARS-CoV-2 infection or an uninfected control (not recorded which).

This clonotype was counted between two and nine times. The chain couples TRBV27 to TRBJ2-3, with a weak D call TRBD1 (6 bases). V was clipped by 6 bases and J by 0 bases, with 13 bases between them. Germline V gene lookup returns CDR1 MNHEY and CDR2 SMNVEV (reference sequence). This CDR3 is 15 amino acids long. The DNA of the CDR3 is TGTGCCAGCAGACCGGGACAAGTTAGCACAGATACGCAGTATTTT. The encoded protein is CASRPGQVSTDTQYF.

This clonotype has only a few counts. The rearrangement joins TRBV6-6 to TRBJ1-2, with unresolved D. The CDR3 runs 15 residues. CDR1 is MNHNY, CDR2 SVGAGI, per germline (reference sequence). Trimming removed 5 bases from V and 4 bases from J, with 17 bases in between. The CDR3 spells CASSPGPIQGYGYTF. DNA of the CDR3: TGTGCCAGCAGTCCCGGACCGATCCAAGGCTATGGCTACACCTTC.

This sequence joins TRBV20-1 and TRBJ2-1, with TRBD2 identical over 8 bases. The V and J ends lost 6 bases and 5 bases, in that order; junction bases with no gene match: 9. This CDR3 spans 14 amino acids. CDR1 and CDR2 (germline): DFQATT, SNEGSKA (reference sequence). CDR3 sequence (DNA): TGCAGTGCAAATAGCGGGAAGGACCACAATGAGCAGTTCTTC. Its translation: CSANSGKDHNEQFF.

This clonotype was observed a handful of times. The chain recombines TRBV7-2 with TRBJ2-7; D remains unclear. Per germline, CDR1 SGHTA and CDR2 FQGNSA. CDR3 length: 11 amino acids. V was cut by 1 base and J by 3 bases, with 1 base left in between. For the CDR3, the DNA is TGTGCCAGCAGCTTAGTCTACGAGCAGTACTTC. It yields the protein CASSLVYEQYF.

This clonotype was detected a few times. This chain links TRBV3-2 with TRBJ1-1. TRBV3-2 is listed as a pseudogene. CDR3 length: 12 amino acids. DNA for the CDR3: TGTGCCAGCAGCCAAGGGGCCCCAAAGGCTTTCTTT. It is translated as CASSQGAPKAFF.

This chain links TRBV19 with TRBJ2-3; maybe TRBD2 (7 bases). Germline CDR1 and CDR2: LNHDA and SQIVND (reference sequence). V lost 5 bases, J lost 3 bases, and 18 bases lay in between. The CDR3 is 16 residues long. The CDR3 DNA is TGTGCCAGTAGTGGGGGGGGCCCCCTTCTTACAGATACGCAGTATTTT. This gives the protein CASSGGGPLLTDTQYF.

This clonotype was seen at least ten times. V is TRBV4-2 and J is TRBJ2-7, with 9 bases aligning to TRBD2. Germline-derived CDR1 and CDR2 are LGHNA and YNFKEQ. Trimming took 3 bases from V and 3 from J; bases not matched to a gene: 3. This CDR3 is 14 amino acids long. The CDR3 spells CASSHSAGGYEQYF. The CDR3 nucleotides are TGTGCCAGCAGCCACTCAGCGGGGGGCTACGAGCAGTACTTC.

The chain is built from TRBV10-3 and TRBJ2-3; D remains unclear. The CDR3 runs 12 residues. Germline V gene sequence: CDR1 ENHRY, CDR2 SYGVKD. V shed 0 bases and J shed 5 bases, with 3 bases lying between them. CDR3 loop: CAISESRDTQYF. The CDR3 nucleotides read TGTGCCATCAGTGAGTCGAGAGATACGCAGTATTTT.

This clonotype showed up just a few times. The chain uses TRBV28 and TRBJ2-1; D is unresolved. The CDR3 has 16 residues. Germline CDR1 reads MDHEN; CDR2 reads SYDVKM. Trimming pared 0 bases from V and 4 bases from J, leaving 13 bases between. The CDR3 sequence is CASSLWAGRKYNEQFF. The CDR3 DNA follows: TGTGCCAGCAGTTTATGGGCCGGCCGAAAATACAATGAGCAGTTCTTC. Complete variable domain (other parts from reference TRBV28 and TRBJ2-1): DVKVTQSSRYLVKRTGEKVFLECVQDMDHENMFWYRQDPGLGLRLIYFSYDVKMKEKGDIPEGYSVSREKKERFSLILESASTNQTSMYLCASSLWAGRKYNEQFFGPGTRLTVL.

This clonotype was detected ten times or more. The CDR3 reads CASSLAPGLNTGELFF. The CDR3 region has the DNA TGTGCCAGCAGTTTAGCGCCAGGACTTAACACCGGGGAGCTGTTTTTT. The V gene is TRBV12-3 or TRBV12-4, the J gene TRBJ2-2; weak D call: TRBD2 (5 bases). The CDR3 consists of 16 residues. The V gene lost 0 bases and the J gene lost 2 bases, with 10 bases spanning the gap.